The 5 T cell receptor beta chains below come from one sample, sequenced in a study of cytomegalovirus exposure and HLA in healthy donors. Vbeta (60) and Jbeta (13) primers were used in the PCR. Sequencing was performed with immunoSEQ multiplex PCR; in TCRdb, only in-frame clones are kept and a portion is missing. Recorded for this sample: just over 200,000 clones. The specimen sequenced was PBMCs. The receptor source for this set is a girl aged 2-9 years in good health and CMV-seropositive.

V gene TRBV4-2 combines with J gene TRBJ2-1, with 7 bases matching TRBD1. After removal of 1 base from V and 0 bases from J, the junction contained 0 bases not matched to a gene. The CDR3 has 15 amino acids. Germline-derived CDR1 and CDR2 are LGHNA and YNFKEQ. CDR3 sequence reads: CASSQGTGSYNEQFF. For the CDR3, the DNA is TGTGCCAGCAGCCAAGGGACAGGCTCCTACAATGAGCAGTTCTTC.

The V and J genes are TRBV7-2 and TRBJ2-1, with 10 bases lining up with TRBD2. The germline V gene has CDR1 SGHTA and CDR2 FQGNSA. Germline trimming cut 5 bases from V and 7 bases from J; bases unmatched to any gene: 14. There are 17 residues in the CDR3. The CDR3 loop reads CASSKHRGLARDNEQFF. The CDR3 coding sequence is TGTGCCAGCAGCAAACACAGGGGACTAGCGCGCGATAATGAGCAGTTCTTC.

V gene TRBV5-1 combines with J gene TRBJ2-1; tentatively, D is TRBD1 (6 bases). V was cut by 3 bases and J by 9 bases, with 13 bases left in between. The V gene's germline CDR1 is SGHRS and CDR2 YFSETQ. The CDR3 length is 13 residues. CDR3 in amino acids: CASSWGTLGEQFF. In DNA, the CDR3 is TGCGCCAGCAGCTGGGGGACACTGGGTGAGCAGTTCTTC.

The chain has TRBV28 and TRBJ2-7; D possibly corresponds to TRBD1 (5 bases). The CDR3 spans 16 residues. The germline gives CDR1 MDHEN, CDR2 SYDVKM. V dropped 5 bases and J dropped 2 bases, with 19 bases sitting between them. The CDR3 sequence: CASSDRSGKGTYEQYF. CDR3 nucleotides: TGTGCCAGCAGTGACCGATCAGGGAAGGGGACCTACGAGCAGTACTTC.

The V call is TRBV29-1, the J call TRBJ2-1, with 9 bases matching TRBD2. The CDR3 covers 15 residues. V was pared by 7 bases and J by 9 bases, with 16 bases of the junction left unmatched. CDR1 is SQVTM, CDR2 ANQGSEA, per germline. The CDR3 loop is CSDIREAGGRGEQFF. The CDR3 DNA reads as TGCAGCGACATAAGGGAAGCGGGAGGTAGGGGTGAGCAGTTCTTC.